A single sample gave rise to the 25 T cell receptor beta chains below, sequenced in a study of blood T cell repertoires in COVID-19. Assay used: immunoSEQ multiplex PCR; TCRdb lists only in-frame clones, some missing. The table shows more than 25,000 clones, with roughly 84% occurring only once. The source material was peripheral blood. The receptors derive from a man at least 80 years old with active COVID-19.

The chain links TRBV5-1 to TRBJ1-4, with D hard to call. The V gene's germline CDR1 is SGHRS and CDR2 YFSETQ. Trimming stripped 5 bases from V and 4 bases from J, with 12 bases between. This CDR3 is built from 14 residues. The CDR3 protein is CASRAGGLNEKLFF. CDR3 sequence (DNA): TGCGCCAGCAGGGCGGGTGGCCTTAATGAAAAACTGTTTTTT.

This chain connects TRBV27 to TRBJ2-2; D perhaps matches TRBD1 (5 bases). Trimming took 6 bases from V and 7 from J, leaving 15 bases between them. From germline, CDR1 is MNHEY and CDR2 SMNVEV (reference sequence). CDR3 size: 14 residues. CDR3 sequence reads: CASSRLQGNGELFF. In nucleotides, the CDR3 is TGTGCCAGCAGCCGACTCCAGGGAAACGGGGAGCTGTTTTTT.

The genes are TRBV5-1 and TRBJ2-5, with 8 bases that match TRBD1. Unmatched junction bases numbered 7, after V lost 4 bases and J lost 5 bases. The CDR3 sequence is 14 residues long. CDR1 and CDR2 from the germline V gene are SGHRS and YFSETQ. CDR3 amino acids: CASSEGQGGETQYF. CDR3 nucleotide sequence: TGCGCCAGCAGCGAAGGACAGGGAGGCGAGACCCAGTACTTC.

In nucleotides, the CDR3 is TGTGCCACCACCTGGACAAGCTCCTATAATTCACCCCTCCACTTT. As protein: CATTWTSSYNSPLHF. The chain is built from TRBV6-1 and TRBJ1-6; D may be TRBD1 (5 bases). Germline values: CDR1 MNHNS, CDR2 SASEGT. V was cut by 10 bases and J by 0 bases, with 13 bases left in between. This CDR3 region has 15 residues.

The table lists this clone with a count of one. The rearrangement uses TRBV5-1 and TRBJ2-2; possibly TRBD2 for D (6 bases). This CDR3 spans 15 amino acids. Between the trimmed V and J ends, which lost 0 bases and 8 bases, there was a span of 14 bases. Germline V CDR1 and CDR2: SGHRS, YFSETQ. CDR3 loop: CASSLEGGDPGELFF. CDR3 DNA sequence: TGCGCCAGCAGCTTGGAAGGCGGGGACCCAGGGGAGCTGTTTTTT.

V gene TRBV23-1 combines with J gene TRBJ2-1; D is possibly TRBD1 (6 bases). TRBV23-1 is marked as an open reading frame, function uncertain. The CDR3 sequence is 15 residues long. V gave up 2 bases and J gave up 1 base, with 9 bases separating them. The CDR3 nucleotides are TGCGCCAGCAGTCAAAGGACAGTTTCCTACAATGAGCAGTTCTTC. It codes for CASSQRTVSYNEQFF.

The chain carries TRBV14 and TRBJ2-7; perhaps TRBD2 as D (6 bases). V was cut by 4 bases and J by 9 bases, with 13 bases left in between. CDR1 is SGHDN, CDR2 FVKESK, per germline. CDR3 length: 12 residues. The CDR3: CASSPGTSRQYF. CDR3 DNA sequence: TGTGCCAGCAGCCCAGGGACTTCGAGGCAGTACTTC.

This chain joins TRBV5-4 and TRBJ2-2; TRBD1 aligns across 11 bases. Unmatched junction bases numbered 11, after V lost 1 base and J lost 0 bases. The V gene's germline CDR1 is SGHNT and CDR2 YYREEE (reference sequence). CDR3 length: 20 residues. The CDR3 bases are TGTGCCAGCAGCTTGCTCCGGACAGGGGGCGGGTACCCGAACACCGGGGAGCTGTTTTTT. Translation: CASSLLRTGGGYPNTGELFF.

J is TRBJ1-1 and V is TRBV4-2; TRBD1 aligns across 7 bases. V lost 3 bases and J lost 4; bases outside the gene matches: 5. The CDR3 consists of 14 residues. Germline values: CDR1 LGHNA, CDR2 YNFKEQ. Here the CDR3 DNA reads TGTGCCAGCAGCCACCCGGGACAGCGCACTGAAGCTTTCTTT. Amino acid sequence: CASSHPGQRTEAFF.

The rearrangement joins TRBV2 to TRBJ1-3; weak D call: TRBD1 (5 bases). The V end was cut by 5 bases, the J end by 0 bases, with 5 bases between. The CDR3 is made up of 13 amino acids. Germline values: CDR1 SNHLY, CDR2 FYNNEI. The DNA for the CDR3 is TGTGCCAGCAGTAGGGGCTCTGGAAACACCATATATTTT. Translated, it gives CASSRGSGNTIYF.

The genes are TRBV4-1 and TRBJ2-1; a weak D match, TRBD2 (5 bases). The CDR3 length is 14 residues. With 4 bases removed from V and 7 bases from J, the gap between germline ends came to 14 bases. Germline V gene data show CDR1 as MGHRA and CDR2 as YSYEKL. The CDR3 DNA follows: TGCGCCAGCAGCCCTGGGCGGGTACGGAATGAGCAGTTCTTC. Protein sequence: CASSPGRVRNEQFF.

The V call is TRBV29-1, the J call TRBJ2-5; D possibly corresponds to TRBD2 (6 bases). V lost 5 bases and J 5 bases, leaving 18 bases between the germline ends. The CDR3 has 14 amino acids. Germline CDR1 SQVTM, CDR2 ANQGSEA. The CDR3 is CSVLGGSGSETQYF. In DNA form, the CDR3 reads TGCAGCGTTCTCGGGGGTAGTGGCTCTGAGACCCAGTACTTC.

The genes are TRBV2 and TRBJ1-2; D unresolved. This CDR3 has 15 residues. V was shortened by 1 base and J by 8 bases, with 17 bases between the two germline ends. CDR1 is SNHLY, CDR2 FYNNEI, per germline. Written as DNA, the CDR3 is TGTGCCAGCAGTGAAGTGATGACTATTTCGAGCGGCTACACCTTC. This gives the protein CASSEVMTISSGYTF.

This chain uses TRBV3-1 (or the pseudogene TRBV3-2) with TRBJ1-5; D is ambiguous. The V end lost 0 bases, the J end lost 1 base, and 7 bases lay between the germline ends. The CDR3 contains 15 residues. CDR1 is LGHDT and CDR2 is YNNKEL in the germline V gene (reference sequence). In DNA form, the CDR3 reads TGTGCCAGCAGCCAAGATATACAGAGCAATCAGCCCCAGCATTTT. Protein product: CASSQDIQSNQPQHF.

CDR3 DNA: TGTGCCAGTAGACAGGGGGCTCGAGCTAGCGTCAATGAGCAGTTCTTC. Amino acid sequence: CASRQGARASVNEQFF. The J gene is TRBJ2-1, the V gene TRBV19; TRBD1 agrees at 9 bases. After removal of 6 bases from V and 6 bases from J, the junction contained 12 bases not matched to a gene. This CDR3 contains 16 residues. CDR1 and CDR2 from the germline V gene are LNHDA and SQIVND (reference sequence). Full variable domain (remainder filled in from reference TRBV19 and TRBJ2-1): DGGITQSPKYLFRKEGQNVTLSCEQNLNHDAMYWYRQDPGQGLRLIYYSQIVNDFQKGDIAEGYSVSREKKESFPLTVTSAQKNPTAFYLCASRQGARASVNEQFFGPGTRLTVL.

The chain recombines TRBV7-9 with TRBJ2-1; maybe TRBD2 (6 bases). V was pared by 5 bases and J by 9 bases, with 17 bases between. In germline, CDR1 is SEHNR, CDR2 FQNEAQ (reference sequence). This CDR3 spans 14 amino acids. The CDR3 bases are TGTGCCAGCAGCCCGGGACTGTCCTTTATTGAGCAGTTCTTC. This translates into CASSPGLSFIEQFF.

The chain links TRBV3-1 (or the pseudogene TRBV3-2) to TRBJ1-6; the D gene is possibly TRBD1 (5 bases). V lost 1 base and J lost 5, with 9 bases in between. Germline V CDR1 and CDR2: LGHDT, YNNKEL (reference sequence). This CDR3 has 15 amino acids. The DNA of the CDR3 is TGTGCCAGCAGCCAAGCCACAGGAGATAATTCACCCCTCCACTTT. Its protein is CASSQATGDNSPLHF.

This sequence joins TRBV7-9 and TRBJ2-3, with a tentative D call TRBD1 (7 bases). The germline CDR1 and CDR2 sequences are SEHNR and FQNEAQ (reference sequence). The CDR3 runs 14 residues. V lost 5 bases and J 3 bases, leaving 12 bases between the germline ends. For the CDR3, the DNA is TGTGCCAGCAGCCCGCGGGACAGTACAGATACGCAGTATTTT. The encoded protein is CASSPRDSTDTQYF.

The J gene is TRBJ1-1, the V gene TRBV5-8, with a tentative D call TRBD1 (6 bases). The CDR3 sequence is 13 residues long. The germline gives CDR1 SGHTS, CDR2 YDEGEE. Trimming cost V 0 bases and J 10 bases, with 13 bases left between them. CDR3: CASSLEGGRGAFF. The DNA for the CDR3 is TGTGCCAGCAGCTTGGAAGGGGGTCGGGGAGCTTTCTTT. Complete variable domain (other parts from reference TRBV5-8 and TRBJ1-1): EAGVTQSPTHLIKTRGQQATLRCSPISGHTSVYWYQQALGLGLQFLLWYDEGEERNRGNFPPRFSGRQFPNYSSELNVNALELEDSALYLCASSLEGGRGAFFGQGTRLTVV.

The genes are TRBV2 and TRBJ1-1, with no clear D. Trimming stripped 5 bases from V and 0 bases from J, with 13 bases between. Germline V gives CDR1 SNHLY, CDR2 FYNNEI. The CDR3 runs to 15 residues. CDR3: CASSRSGVLNTEAFF. Here the CDR3 DNA reads TGTGCCAGCAGTCGAAGCGGGGTTCTGAACACTGAAGCTTTCTTT.

The rearrangement uses TRBV28 and TRBJ1-5, with 9 nucleotides matching TRBD1. This CDR3 comprises 15 residues. CDR1 MDHEN and CDR2 SYDVKM come from the germline V gene. With 4 bases clipped from V and 5 bases from J, the junction kept 6 bases outside the gene matches. This CDR3 is CASSSSGTGYQPQHF. The CDR3 DNA reads TGTGCCAGCAGTTCCTCCGGGACAGGGTATCAGCCCCAGCATTTT.

V gene TRBV5-4 combines with J gene TRBJ2-7; 7 bases are a match to TRBD1. V gave up 2 bases and J gave up 0 bases; unmatched junction bases: 5. The germline V gene has CDR1 SGHNT and CDR2 YYREEE (reference sequence). The CDR3 has 15 residues. The CDR3 bases are TGTGCCAGCAGCTTTTTTTACAGGGGCTCCTACGAGCAGTACTTC. Translated: CASSFFYRGSYEQYF. Together with reference TRBV5-4 and TRBJ2-7, the CDR3 gives the full variable domain: ETGVTQSPTHLIKTRGQQVTLRCSSQSGHNTVSWYQQALGQGPQFIFQYYREEENGRGNFPPRFSGLQFPNYSSELNVNALELDDSALYLCASSFFYRGSYEQYFGPGTRLTVT.

As DNA, the CDR3 is TGTGCCAGCAGCCGGGGCAGCTCCTACAATGAGCAGTTCTTC. This codes for CASSRGSSYNEQFF. V and J are TRBV3-1 (or the pseudogene TRBV3-2) and TRBJ2-1, with D possibly matching TRBD1 (5 bases). The germline V and J ends were trimmed by 4 bases and 0 bases, with 7 bases remaining between them. The V gene's germline CDR1 is LGHDT and CDR2 YNNKEL (reference sequence). This CDR3 is built from 14 residues.

This clone was found once. V is TRBV3-1 (or the pseudogene TRBV3-2) and J is TRBJ1-6; D is unresolved. CDR3 length: 14 residues. Trimming stripped 0 bases from V and 14 bases from J, with 14 bases between. Germline V gene sequence: CDR1 LGHDT, CDR2 YNNKEL (reference sequence). CDR3 bases: TGTGCCAGCAGCCAAGATAGCGCCAGGAGGACCCTCCACTTT. This sequence encodes CASSQDSARRTLHF.

The chain couples TRBV11-3 to TRBJ2-2, with TRBD2 as a possible D gene (6 bases). V was shortened by 0 bases and J by 4 bases, with 21 bases between the two germline ends. This CDR3 contains 19 residues. Germline V gene data show CDR1 as SGHNT and CDR2 as YENEEA. CDR3 bases: TGTGCCAGCAGCTTAGATATATTAGGCGGAGGGGCCCGCACCGGGGAGCTGTTTTTT. It yields the protein CASSLDILGGGARTGELFF.